These T cell receptor beta chains were read from a single sample in a study of T cells after yellow fever vaccination. Each CDR3 protein gets one entry after TCRdb re-called the 5' RACE reads with MiXCR. Altogether under 700,000 distinct CDR3 sequences are present, 17% being singletons, with the ten largest covering around a sixth. The sample was PBMCs, taken less than 6 days after the first yellow fever vaccination. These receptors were taken from a man younger than 35 who received the YFV17D yellow fever vaccine. CDR3s include the opening cysteine and the closing phenylalanine or tryptophan. Each record gives: J gene, clone size, V gene, D gene, CDR3 protein, CDR3 DNA. A D gene is named only where the DNA matches it firmly. Clone size is not always given. Where it is, it says once, few, many or a class for expanded clones.

J: TRBJ1-1
size: -
V: TRBV28
D: TRBD1
CDR3: CASSLSLQGTTEAFF
DNA: TGTGCCAGCAGTTTATCGCTACAGGGGACCACTGAAGCTTTCTTT

J: TRBJ1-1
size: -
V: TRBV5-1
D: TRBD1
CDR3: CASSSPGTGSGTEAFF
DNA: TGCGCCAGCAGCTCACCCGGGACAGGGTCGGGCACTGAAGCTTTCTTT

J: TRBJ2-7
size: few
V: TRBV29-1
D: -
CDR3: CSVEDRGRSREQYF
DNA: TGCAGCGTTGAAGATCGGGGCCGCAGCCGCGAGCAGTACTTC

J: TRBJ2-5
size: few
V: TRBV4-3
D: TRBD2
CDR3: CASSPGTSDETQYF
DNA: TGCGCCAGCAGCCCCGGGACTAGCGACGAGACCCAGTACTTC

J: TRBJ2-2
size: few
V: TRBV29-1
D: -
CDR3: CSVEGKSGGELFF
DNA: TGCAGCGTTGAGGGTAAAAGCGGCGGGGAGCTGTTTTTT

J: TRBJ2-3
size: -
V: TRBV14
D: -
CDR3: CASSRREASTDTQYF
DNA: TGTGCCAGCAGCCGACGCGAAGCTAGCACAGATACGCAGTATTTT

J: TRBJ2-1
size: -
V: TRBV29-1
D: TRBD2
CDR3: CSVGTSGYNEQFF
DNA: TGCAGCGTTGGGACTAGCGGCTACAATGAGCAGTTCTTC

J: TRBJ2-5
size: -
V: TRBV7-3
D: -
CDR3: CASSLGFFSDETQYF
DNA: TGTGCCAGCAGCTTAGGTTTCTTTTCTGACGAGACCCAGTACTTC

J: TRBJ1-1
size: -
V: TRBV18
D: -
CDR3: CASSNRDSTEAFF
DNA: TGTGCCAGCTCCAATAGGGATTCCACTGAAGCTTTCTTT

J: TRBJ2-5
size: -
V: TRBV24-1
D: TRBD2
CDR3: CATSDPGTSGAQETQYF
DNA: TGTGCCACCAGTGATCCTGGGACTAGCGGGGCTCAAGAGACCCAGTACTTC

J: TRBJ1-3
size: -
V: TRBV18
D: -
CDR3: CASSPQARAPYSGNTIYF
DNA: TGTGCCAGCTCACCACAAGCCAGGGCCCCGTACTCTGGAAACACCATATATTTT

J: TRBJ2-5
size: -
V: TRBV4-2
D: TRBD2
CDR3: CASSPLSGGAAETQYF
DNA: TGTGCCAGCAGCCCTCTGAGCGGGGGGGCGGCGGAGACCCAGTACTTC

J: TRBJ1-3
size: -
V: TRBV6-5
D: -
CDR3: CASSYWWDSGNTIYF
DNA: TGTGCCAGCAGTTACTGGTGGGACTCTGGAAACACCATATATTTT

J: TRBJ2-5
size: -
V: TRBV5-1
D: -
CDR3: CASSEEGGPDQYF
DNA: TGCGCCAGCAGTGAGGAGGGGGGGCCAGACCAGTACTTC

J: TRBJ2-4
size: -
V: TRBV7-9
D: -
CDR3: CASSWGQLVIQYF
DNA: TGTGCCAGCAGCTGGGGGCAGCTGGTCATTCAGTACTTC

J: TRBJ1-5
size: few
V: TRBV4-1
D: -
CDR3: CASSQDHGRTQPQHF
DNA: TGCGCCAGCAGCCAAGATCACGGGAGGACTCAGCCCCAGCATTTT

J: TRBJ1-1
size: -
V: TRBV4-1
D: -
CDR3: CASSHFGVVAFF
DNA: TGCGCCAGCAGCCATTTCGGGGTTGTAGCTTTCTTT

J: TRBJ2-1
size: -
V: TRBV3-1
D: TRBD1
CDR3: CASSQWKGGNNEQFF
DNA: TGTGCCAGCAGCCAATGGAAAGGGGGCAACAATGAGCAGTTCTTC

J: TRBJ2-7
size: -
V: TRBV30
D: -
CDR3: CAWSATGYQQYF
DNA: TGTGCCTGGAGTGCCACAGGGTACCAGCAGTACTTC

J: TRBJ1-3
size: -
V: TRBV4-1
D: -
CDR3: CASSQSPAGHTIYF
DNA: TGCGCCAGCAGCCAAAGCCCGGCCGGGCACACCATATATTTT